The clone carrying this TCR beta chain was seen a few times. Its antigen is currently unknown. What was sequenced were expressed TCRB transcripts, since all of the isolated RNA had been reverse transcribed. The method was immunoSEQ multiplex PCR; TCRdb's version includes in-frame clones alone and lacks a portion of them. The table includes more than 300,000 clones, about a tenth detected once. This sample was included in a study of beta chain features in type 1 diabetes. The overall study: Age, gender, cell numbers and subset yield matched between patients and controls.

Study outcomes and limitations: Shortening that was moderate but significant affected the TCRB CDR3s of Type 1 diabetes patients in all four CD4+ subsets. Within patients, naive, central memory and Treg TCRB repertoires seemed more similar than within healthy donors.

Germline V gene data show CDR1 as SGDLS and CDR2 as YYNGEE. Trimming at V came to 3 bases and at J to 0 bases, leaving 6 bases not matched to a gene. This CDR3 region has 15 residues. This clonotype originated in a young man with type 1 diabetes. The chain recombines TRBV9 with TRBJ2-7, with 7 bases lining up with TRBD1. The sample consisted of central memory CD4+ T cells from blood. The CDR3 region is CASSATGEGSYEQYF. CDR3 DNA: TGTGCCAGCAGCGCTACAGGGGAAGGCTCCTACGAGCAGTACTTC.